This T cell receptor (beta chain) originates from a study of CD8+CD57+ T cells in acquired aplastic anemia. Study outcomes and limitations: Between patients and controls, approximately 29 CD8+ CDR3 sequences were found in common.

Patients chosen for sequencing had CD8+CD57+ cells that had expanded, as shown by flow cytometry. A severe acquired aplastic anemia diagnosis applied to all patients. Blood samples were obtained from patients who had received no prior therapy. On this clonotype itself: Its antigen remains unidentified.

The template for TCR beta VDJ and CDR3 sequence profiling was genomic DNA. Via MiXCR, TCRdb re-called the reads, giving one row per CDR3 protein. The data show over 150,000 distinct CDR3 sequences, about two thirds seen once. The germline gives CDR1 SGHTA, CDR2 FQGNSA. The CDR3 runs to 17 residues. The V gene end was trimmed by 0 bases and the J gene end by 4 bases; junction bases not matched to a gene: 9. This TCR was recovered from a human donor with aplastic anemia. Input material: sorted CD4+, CD8+, or CD8+CD57+ T cells (not recorded which) from PBMCs. The V gene is TRBV7-2, the J gene TRBJ2-5, with TRBD2 matching over 9 bases. CDR3 residues: CASSLAVRLAGRETQYF. CDR3 DNA sequence: TGTGCCAGCAGCTTAGCCGTTCGGCTAGCGGGGAGAGAGACCCAGTACTTC.